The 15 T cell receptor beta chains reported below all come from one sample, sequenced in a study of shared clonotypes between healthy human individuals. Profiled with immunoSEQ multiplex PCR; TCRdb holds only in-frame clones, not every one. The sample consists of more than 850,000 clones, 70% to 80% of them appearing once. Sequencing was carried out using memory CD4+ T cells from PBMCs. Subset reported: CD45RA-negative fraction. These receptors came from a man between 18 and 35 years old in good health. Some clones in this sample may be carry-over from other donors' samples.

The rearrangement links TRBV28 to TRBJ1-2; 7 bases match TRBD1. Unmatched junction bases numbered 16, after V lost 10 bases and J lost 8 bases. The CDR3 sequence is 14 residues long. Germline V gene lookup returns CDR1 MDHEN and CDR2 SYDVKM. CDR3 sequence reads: CATRRGGADRGYTF. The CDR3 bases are TGTGCCACCCGACGAGGGGGCGCAGATAGAGGCTACACCTTC.

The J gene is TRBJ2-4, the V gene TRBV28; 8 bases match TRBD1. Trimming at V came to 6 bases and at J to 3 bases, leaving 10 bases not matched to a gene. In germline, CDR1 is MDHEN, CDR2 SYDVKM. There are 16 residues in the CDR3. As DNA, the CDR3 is TGTGCCAGCAGGATGGACAGGGCGAAGGGCAAAAACATTCAGTACTTC. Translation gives CASRMDRAKGKNIQYF.

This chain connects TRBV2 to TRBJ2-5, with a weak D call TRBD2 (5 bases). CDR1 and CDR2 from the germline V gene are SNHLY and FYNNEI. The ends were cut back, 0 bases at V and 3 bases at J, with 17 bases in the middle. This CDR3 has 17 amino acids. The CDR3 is CASSEALRSFGKETQYF. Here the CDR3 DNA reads TGTGCCAGCAGTGAAGCGCTTAGGTCCTTCGGGAAAGAGACCCAGTACTTC.

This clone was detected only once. CDR3 nucleotide sequence: TGTGCCAGCCAGCGACTAGCGGGAGCTGGGCGGGATACGCAGTATTTT. Its translation is CASQRLAGAGRDTQYF. The genes are TRBV2 and TRBJ2-3, with 12 bases fitting TRBD2. Looked up from germline, CDR1 is SNHLY and CDR2 is FYNNEI. The CDR3 extends over 16 amino acids. V shed 8 bases, J shed 6 bases, and the junction held 12 bases outside the gene matches.

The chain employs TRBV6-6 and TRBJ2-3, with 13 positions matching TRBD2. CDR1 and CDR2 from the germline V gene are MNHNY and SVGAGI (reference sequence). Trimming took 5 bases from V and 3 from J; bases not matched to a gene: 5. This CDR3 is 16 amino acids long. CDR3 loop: CASSGSGLAGTDTQYF. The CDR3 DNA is TGTGCCAGCAGTGGATCGGGACTAGCGGGGACAGATACGCAGTATTTT.

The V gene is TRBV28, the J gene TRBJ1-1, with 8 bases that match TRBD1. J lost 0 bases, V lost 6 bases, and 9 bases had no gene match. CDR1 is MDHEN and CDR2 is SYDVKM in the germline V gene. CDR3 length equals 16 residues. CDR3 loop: CASSSPRGLLNTEAFF. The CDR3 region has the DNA TGTGCCAGCAGCTCACCCAGGGGGCTCCTGAACACTGAAGCTTTCTTT.

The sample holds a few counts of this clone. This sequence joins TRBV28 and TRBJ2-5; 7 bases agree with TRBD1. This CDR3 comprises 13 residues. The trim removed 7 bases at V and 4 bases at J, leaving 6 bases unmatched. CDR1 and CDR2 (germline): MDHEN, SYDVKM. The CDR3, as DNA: TGTGCCAGCAAGGGGGCTTTTCGAGAGACCCAGTACTTC. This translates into CASKGAFRETQYF.

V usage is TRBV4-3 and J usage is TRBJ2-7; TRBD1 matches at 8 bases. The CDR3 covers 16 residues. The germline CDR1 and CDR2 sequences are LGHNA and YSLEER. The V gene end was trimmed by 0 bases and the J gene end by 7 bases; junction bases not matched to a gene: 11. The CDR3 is CASSQDIGRQGLEQYF. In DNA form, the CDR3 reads TGCGCCAGCAGCCAAGATATTGGTCGACAGGGGTTGGAGCAGTACTTC.

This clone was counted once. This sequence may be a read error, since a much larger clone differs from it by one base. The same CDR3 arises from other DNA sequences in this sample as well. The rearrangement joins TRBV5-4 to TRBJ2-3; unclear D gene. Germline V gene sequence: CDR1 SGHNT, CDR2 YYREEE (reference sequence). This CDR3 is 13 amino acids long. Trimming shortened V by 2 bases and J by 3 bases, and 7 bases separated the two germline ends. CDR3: CASSLKGTDTQYF. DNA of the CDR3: TGTGCCAGCAGCTTAAAGGGAACAGATACGCAGTATTTT.

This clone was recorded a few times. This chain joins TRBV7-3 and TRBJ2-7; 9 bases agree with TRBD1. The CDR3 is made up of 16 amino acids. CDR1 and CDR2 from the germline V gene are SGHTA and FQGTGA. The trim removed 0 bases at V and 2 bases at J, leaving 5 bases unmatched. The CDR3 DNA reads TGTGCCAGCAGCTTAACCGCGACAGGGGGAGCCTACGAGCAGTACTTC. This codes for CASSLTATGGAYEQYF.

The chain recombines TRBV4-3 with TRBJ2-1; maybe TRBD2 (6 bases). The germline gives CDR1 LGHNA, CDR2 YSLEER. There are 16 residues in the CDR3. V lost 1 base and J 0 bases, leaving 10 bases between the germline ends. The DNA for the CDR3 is TGCGCCAGCAGCCAAGTTGGAGGGAGCTCCTACAATGAGCAGTTCTTC. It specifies CASSQVGGSSYNEQFF.

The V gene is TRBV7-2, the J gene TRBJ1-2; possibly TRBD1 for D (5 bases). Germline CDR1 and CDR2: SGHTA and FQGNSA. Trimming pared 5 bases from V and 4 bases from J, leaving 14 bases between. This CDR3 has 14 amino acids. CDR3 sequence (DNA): TGTGCCAGCAGCCCCGAACCGACAGCCTATGGCTACACCTTC. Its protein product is CASSPEPTAYGYTF.

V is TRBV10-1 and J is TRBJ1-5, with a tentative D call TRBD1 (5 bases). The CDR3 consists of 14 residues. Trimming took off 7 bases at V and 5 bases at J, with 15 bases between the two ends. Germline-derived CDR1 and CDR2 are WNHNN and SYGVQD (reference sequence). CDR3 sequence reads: CASISRGSDQPQHF. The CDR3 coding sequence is TGCGCCAGCATAAGTCGGGGGTCCGATCAGCCCCAGCATTTT.

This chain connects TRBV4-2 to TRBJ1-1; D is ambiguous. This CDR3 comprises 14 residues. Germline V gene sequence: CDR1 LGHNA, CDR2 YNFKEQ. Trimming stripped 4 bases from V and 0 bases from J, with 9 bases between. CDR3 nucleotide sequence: TGTGCCAGCAGCCCGATGACTTTGAACACTGAAGCTTTCTTT. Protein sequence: CASSPMTLNTEAFF.

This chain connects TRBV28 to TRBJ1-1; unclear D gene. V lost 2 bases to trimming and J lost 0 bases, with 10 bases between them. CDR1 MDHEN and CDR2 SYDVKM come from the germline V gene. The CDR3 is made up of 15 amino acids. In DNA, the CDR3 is TGTGCCAGCAGTTTACGCGCCACAGTGAACACTGAAGCTTTCTTT. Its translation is CASSLRATVNTEAFF.